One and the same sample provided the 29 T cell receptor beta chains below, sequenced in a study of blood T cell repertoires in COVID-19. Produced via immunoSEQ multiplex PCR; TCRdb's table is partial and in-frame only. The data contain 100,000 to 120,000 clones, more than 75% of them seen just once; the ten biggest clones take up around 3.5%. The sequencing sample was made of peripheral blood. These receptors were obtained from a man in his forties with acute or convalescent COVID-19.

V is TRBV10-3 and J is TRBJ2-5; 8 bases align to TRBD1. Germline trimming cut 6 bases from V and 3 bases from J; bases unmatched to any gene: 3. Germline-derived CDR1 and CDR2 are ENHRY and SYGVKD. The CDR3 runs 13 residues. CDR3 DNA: TGTGCCATCAGCGGGGGACAGGAAGAGACCCAGTACTTC. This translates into CAISGGQEETQYF.

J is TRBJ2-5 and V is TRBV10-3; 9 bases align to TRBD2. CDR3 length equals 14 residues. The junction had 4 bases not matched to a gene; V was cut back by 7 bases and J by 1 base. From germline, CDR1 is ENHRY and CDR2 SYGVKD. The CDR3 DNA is TGTGCCATCAAACGCGGGGGGGCCCAAGAGACCCAGTACTTC. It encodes CAIKRGGAQETQYF.

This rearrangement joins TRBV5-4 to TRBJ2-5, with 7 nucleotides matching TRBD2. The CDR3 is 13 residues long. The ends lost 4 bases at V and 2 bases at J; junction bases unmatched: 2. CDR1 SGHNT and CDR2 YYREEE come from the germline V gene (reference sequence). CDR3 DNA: TGTGCCAGCAGCCGCGGGGGACAAGAGACCCAGTACTTC. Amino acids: CASSRGGQETQYF.

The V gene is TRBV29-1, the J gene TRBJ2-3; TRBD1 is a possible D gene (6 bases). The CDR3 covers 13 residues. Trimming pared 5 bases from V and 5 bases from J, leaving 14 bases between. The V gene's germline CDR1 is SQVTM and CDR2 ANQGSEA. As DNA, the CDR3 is TGCAGCGTTCGCAGGGGCGCGGGAGATACGCAGTATTTT. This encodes CSVRRGAGDTQYF.

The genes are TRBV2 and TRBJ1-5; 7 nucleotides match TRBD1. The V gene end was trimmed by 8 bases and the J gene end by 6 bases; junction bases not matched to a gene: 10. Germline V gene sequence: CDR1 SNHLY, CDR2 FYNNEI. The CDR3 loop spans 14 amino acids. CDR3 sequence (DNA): TGTGCCAGCCAGGACAGGTCTCGCACTCAGCCCCAGCATTTT. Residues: CASQDRSRTQPQHF. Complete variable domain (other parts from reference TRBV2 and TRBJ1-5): EPEVTQTPSHQVTQMGQEVILRCVPISNHLYFYWYRQILGQKVEFLVSFYNNEISEKSEIFDDQFSVERPDGSNFTLKIRSTKLEDSAMYFCASQDRSRTQPQHFGDGTRLSIL.

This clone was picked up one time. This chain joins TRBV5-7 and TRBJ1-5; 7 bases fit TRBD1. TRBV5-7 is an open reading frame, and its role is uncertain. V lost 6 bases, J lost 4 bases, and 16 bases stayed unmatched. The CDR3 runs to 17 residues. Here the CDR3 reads CASTWLRNRGPNQPQHF. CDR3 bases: TGTGCCAGCACCTGGCTACGAAACAGGGGCCCGAATCAGCCCCAGCATTTT.

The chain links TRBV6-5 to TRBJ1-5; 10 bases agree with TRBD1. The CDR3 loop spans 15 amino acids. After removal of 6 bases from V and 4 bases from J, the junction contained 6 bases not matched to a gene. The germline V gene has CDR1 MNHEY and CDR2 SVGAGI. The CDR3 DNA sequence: TGTGCCAGCAGATGGGGGACAGGGGATAATCAGCCCCAGCATTTT. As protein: CASRWGTGDNQPQHF.

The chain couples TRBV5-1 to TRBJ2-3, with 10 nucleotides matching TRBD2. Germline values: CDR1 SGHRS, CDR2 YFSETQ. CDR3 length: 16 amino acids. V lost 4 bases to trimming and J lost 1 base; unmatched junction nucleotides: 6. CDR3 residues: CASSTASGGRTDTQYF. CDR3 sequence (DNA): TGCGCCAGCAGCACTGCTAGCGGGGGACGCACAGATACGCAGTATTTT.

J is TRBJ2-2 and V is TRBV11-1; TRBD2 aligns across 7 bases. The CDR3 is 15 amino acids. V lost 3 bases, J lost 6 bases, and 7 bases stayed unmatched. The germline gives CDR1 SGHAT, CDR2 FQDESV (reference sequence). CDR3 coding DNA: TGTGCCAGCAGCTTCATAGCGGGTATCGCCGGGGAGCTGTTTTTT. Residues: CASSFIAGIAGELFF.

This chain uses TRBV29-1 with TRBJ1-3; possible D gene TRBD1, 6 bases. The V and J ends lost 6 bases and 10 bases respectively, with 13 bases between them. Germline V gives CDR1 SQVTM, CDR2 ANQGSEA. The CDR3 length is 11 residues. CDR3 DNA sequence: TGCAGCGTAAACTATGGACAGACCATATATTTT. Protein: CSVNYGQTIYF.

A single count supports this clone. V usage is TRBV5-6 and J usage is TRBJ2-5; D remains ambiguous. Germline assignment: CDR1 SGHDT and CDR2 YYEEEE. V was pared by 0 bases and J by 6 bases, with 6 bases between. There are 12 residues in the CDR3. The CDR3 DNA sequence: TGTGCCAGCAGCTTGGCCCGTCAGACCCAGTACTTC. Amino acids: CASSLARQTQYF.

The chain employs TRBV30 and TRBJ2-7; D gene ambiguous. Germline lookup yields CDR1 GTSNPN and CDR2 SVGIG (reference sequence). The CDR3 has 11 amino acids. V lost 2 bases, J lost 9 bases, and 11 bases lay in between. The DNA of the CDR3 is TGTGCCTGGAGTCCCAGTCTAGGGCAGTACTTC. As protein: CAWSPSLGQYF.

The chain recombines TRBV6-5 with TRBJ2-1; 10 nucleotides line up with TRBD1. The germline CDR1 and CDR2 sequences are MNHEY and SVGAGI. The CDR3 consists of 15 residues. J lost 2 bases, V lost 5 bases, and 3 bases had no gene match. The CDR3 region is CASSPGQGPYNEQFF. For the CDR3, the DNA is TGTGCCAGCAGTCCGGGACAGGGGCCCTACAATGAGCAGTTCTTC.

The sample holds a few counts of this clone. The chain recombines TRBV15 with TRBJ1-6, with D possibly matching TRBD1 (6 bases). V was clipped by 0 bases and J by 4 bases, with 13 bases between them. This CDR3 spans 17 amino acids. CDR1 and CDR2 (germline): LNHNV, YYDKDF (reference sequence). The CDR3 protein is CATSRDQARGYNSPLHF. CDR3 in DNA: TGTGCCACCAGCAGAGATCAAGCCAGGGGTTATAATTCACCCCTCCACTTT.

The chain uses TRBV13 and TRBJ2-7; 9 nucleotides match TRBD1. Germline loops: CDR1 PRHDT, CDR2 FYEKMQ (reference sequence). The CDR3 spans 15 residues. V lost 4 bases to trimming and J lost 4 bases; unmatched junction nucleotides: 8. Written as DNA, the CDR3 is TGTGCCAGCAGCTCCGACCGGGACAGGGATTACGAGCAGTACTTC. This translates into CASSSDRDRDYEQYF. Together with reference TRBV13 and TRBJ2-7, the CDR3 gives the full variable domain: AAGVIQSPRHLIKEKRETATLKCYPIPRHDTVYWYQQGPGQDPQFLISFYEKMQSDKGSIPDRFSAQQFSDYHSELNMSSLELGDSALYFCASSSDRDRDYEQYFGPGTRLTVT.

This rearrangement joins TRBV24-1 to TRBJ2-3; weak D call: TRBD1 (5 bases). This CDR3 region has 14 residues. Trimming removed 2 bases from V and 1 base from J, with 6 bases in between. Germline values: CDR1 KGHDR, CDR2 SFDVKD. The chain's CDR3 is CATSDSRGTDTQYF. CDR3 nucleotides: TGTGCCACCAGTGATTCCAGGGGCACAGATACGCAGTATTTT.

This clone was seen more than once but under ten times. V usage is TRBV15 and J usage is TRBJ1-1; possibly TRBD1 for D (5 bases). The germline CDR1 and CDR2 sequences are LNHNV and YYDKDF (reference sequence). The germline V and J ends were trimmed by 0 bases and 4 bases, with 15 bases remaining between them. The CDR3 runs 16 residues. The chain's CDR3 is CATSRDSQGWGTEAFF. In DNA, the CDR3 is TGTGCCACCAGCAGAGATAGTCAGGGTTGGGGCACTGAAGCTTTCTTT. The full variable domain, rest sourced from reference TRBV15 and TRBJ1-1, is DAMVIQNPRYQVTQFGKPVTLSCSQTLNHNVMYWYQQKSSQAPKLLFHYYDKDFNNEADTPDNFQSRRPNTSFCFLDIRSPGLGDTAMYLCATSRDSQGWGTEAFFGQGTRLTVV.

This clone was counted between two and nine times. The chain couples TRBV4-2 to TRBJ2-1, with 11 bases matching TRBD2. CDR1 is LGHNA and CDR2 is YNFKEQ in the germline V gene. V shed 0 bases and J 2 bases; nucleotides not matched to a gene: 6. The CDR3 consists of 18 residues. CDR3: CASSQEHLAGGTYNEQFF. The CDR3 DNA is TGTGCCAGCAGCCAAGAACACCTAGCGGGGGGAACCTACAATGAGCAGTTCTTC.

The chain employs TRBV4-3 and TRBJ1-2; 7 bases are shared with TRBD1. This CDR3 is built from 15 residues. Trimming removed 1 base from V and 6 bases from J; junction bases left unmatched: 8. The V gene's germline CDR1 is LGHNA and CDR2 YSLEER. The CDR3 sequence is CASSQVVGGRNGYTF. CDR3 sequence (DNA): TGCGCCAGCAGCCAAGTGGTAGGGGGCAGAAATGGCTACACCTTC.

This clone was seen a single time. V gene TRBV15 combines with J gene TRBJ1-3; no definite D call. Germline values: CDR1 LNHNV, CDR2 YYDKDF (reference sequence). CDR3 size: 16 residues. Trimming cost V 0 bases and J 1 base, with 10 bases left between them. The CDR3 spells CATSRDPGSSGNTIYF. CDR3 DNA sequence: TGTGCCACCAGCAGAGATCCAGGTTCGTCTGGAAACACCATATATTTT.

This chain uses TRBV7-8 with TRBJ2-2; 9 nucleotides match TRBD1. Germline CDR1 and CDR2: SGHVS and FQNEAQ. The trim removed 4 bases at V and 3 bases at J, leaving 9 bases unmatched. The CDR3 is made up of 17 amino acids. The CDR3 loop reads CASSSDYRGRDTGELFF. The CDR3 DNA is TGTGCCAGCAGCTCCGACTACAGGGGGCGGGACACCGGGGAGCTGTTTTTT.

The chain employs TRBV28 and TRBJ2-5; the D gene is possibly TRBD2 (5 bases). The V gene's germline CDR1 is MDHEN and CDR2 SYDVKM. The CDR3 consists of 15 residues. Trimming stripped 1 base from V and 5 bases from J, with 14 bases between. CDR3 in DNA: TGTGCCAGCAGTTTATCCTGGACTGTCGGGGAGACCCAGTACTTC. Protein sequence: CASSLSWTVGETQYF.

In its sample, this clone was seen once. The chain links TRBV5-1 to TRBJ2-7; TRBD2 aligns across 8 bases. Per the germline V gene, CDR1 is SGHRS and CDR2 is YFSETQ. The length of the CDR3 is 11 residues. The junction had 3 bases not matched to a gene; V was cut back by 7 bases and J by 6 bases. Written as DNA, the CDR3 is TGCGCCAGCGCCGGGGGGGGCGAGCAGTACTTC. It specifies CASAGGGEQYF. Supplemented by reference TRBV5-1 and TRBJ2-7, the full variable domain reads KAGVTQTPRYLIKTRGQQVTLSCSPISGHRSVSWYQQTPGQGLQFLFEYFSETQRNKGNFPGRFSGRQFSNSRSEMNVSTLELGDSALYLCASAGGGEQYFGPGTRLTVT.

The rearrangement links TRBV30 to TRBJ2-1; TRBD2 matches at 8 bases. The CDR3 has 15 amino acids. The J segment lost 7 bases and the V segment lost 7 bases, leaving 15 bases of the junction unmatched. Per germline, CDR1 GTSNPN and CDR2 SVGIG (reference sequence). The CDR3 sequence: CALTGGVILRNEQFF. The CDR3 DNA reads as TGTGCCTTGACCGGGGGGGTTATTTTAAGGAATGAGCAGTTCTTC.

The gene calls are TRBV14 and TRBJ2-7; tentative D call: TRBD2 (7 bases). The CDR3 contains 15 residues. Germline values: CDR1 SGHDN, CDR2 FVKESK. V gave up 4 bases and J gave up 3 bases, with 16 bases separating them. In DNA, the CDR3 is TGTGCCAGCAGCCCCGTTGGGGGGGCTTACTACGAGCAGTACTTC. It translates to CASSPVGGAYYEQYF.

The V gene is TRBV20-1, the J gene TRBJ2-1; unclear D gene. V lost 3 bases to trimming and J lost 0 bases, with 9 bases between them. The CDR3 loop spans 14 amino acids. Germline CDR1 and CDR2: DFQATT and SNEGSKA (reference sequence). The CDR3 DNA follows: TGCAGTGCTAGTGGCGTACCCTCCTACAATGAGCAGTTCTTC. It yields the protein CSASGVPSYNEQFF.

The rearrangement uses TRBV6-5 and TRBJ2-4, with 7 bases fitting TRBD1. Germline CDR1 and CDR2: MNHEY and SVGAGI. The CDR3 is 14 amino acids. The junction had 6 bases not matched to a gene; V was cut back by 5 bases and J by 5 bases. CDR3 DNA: TGTGCCAGCAGTCCCGGGACAGATCAAAACATTCAGTACTTC. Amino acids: CASSPGTDQNIQYF.

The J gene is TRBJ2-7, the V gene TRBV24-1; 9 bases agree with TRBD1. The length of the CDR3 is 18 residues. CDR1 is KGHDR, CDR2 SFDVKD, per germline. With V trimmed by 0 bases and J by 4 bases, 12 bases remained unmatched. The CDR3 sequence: CATSDLKVKGQGLYEQYF. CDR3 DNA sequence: TGTGCCACCAGTGATTTGAAGGTGAAGGGACAGGGTTTGTACGAGCAGTACTTC.

CDR3 protein: CASSDENSGRDTQYF. The DNA of the CDR3 is TGTGCCAGCAGTGATGAAAATTCGGGTCGCGATACGCAGTATTTT. The rearrangement uses TRBV6-4 and TRBJ2-3; D not resolved. The CDR3 length is 15 residues. V was shortened by 3 bases and J by 6 bases, with 16 bases between the two germline ends. The germline V gene encodes CDR1 MRHNA and CDR2 SNTAGT.